A single T cell receptor delta chain is shown here with its context. What antigen it recognizes has not been identified. Per-base qualities were not stored, and no clone one base away is much larger. The germline V gene sets CDR1 to TSWWSYY and CDR2 to QGS. From the cysteine up to the phenylalanine, the CDR3 has a length of 23 residues. The entry retains the CDR3 DNA only, 69 bases that are in frame from base 1. The germline V end is reduced by 1 base and the J end by 4 bases; junction bases left unmatched: 28. The source of the sample is a study of human gamma delta and Vdelta1 T cells listed by TCRdb under 2018. About the investigation overall: In this study, the researchers looked at Delta One T cells, which are Vd1+ gamma-delta T cells, to see how well they work as cytotoxic effectors against acute myeloid leukemia. Overall study results and their limits: Polyclonality and broad cytotoxic targeting of acute myeloid leukemia were reported for Delta One T cells.

The protocol used for the library was PCR. TCRdb shows the sequencer as Illumina MiSeq. TCRdb reran clone calling on the public reads with CATT; rows sharing one DNA sequence were then combined. In this sample the table shows 5,500 to 7,500 delta-chain clones, 40% to 50% of which occur a single time. The ten most abundant clones make up roughly 9% of the sample. Sequenced material: Vdelta1 gamma-delta T cells from blood grown in culture (DOT cells). The intended sense of this specimen's cell subset or site label: Delta One T cells, in vitro expanded/differentiated Vd1+ gamma-delta T cells. This receptor was identified in a human donor in good health. The rearranged segments are TRDV1 and TRDJ1, with 9 bases in between that match TRDD3. The nucleotide sequence reads as follows: TGTGCTCTTGGGGAACACTCTTCCTATTTCGGGGATACGGCCCCCGGTACGATCGATAAACTCATCTTT. It translates to CALGEHSSYFGDTAPGTIDKLIF.